This TCR beta chain was documented in a study of T cells in Graves' hyperthyroidism and ophthalmopathy. This clonotype was picked up many times. The CDR3 regions of TCR beta were amplified from RNA transcripts. HTBI primers were the set used in a first-round RT-PCR of the TCR CDR3. TCRdb reprocessed the multiplex PCR reads with MiXCR, giving one entry per CDR3 protein. The table lists approximately 400,000 distinct CDR3 sequences, less than 15% of them singletons. From germline, CDR1 is MNHEY and CDR2 SVGAGI. The CDR3 loop spans 14 amino acids. Trimming left V 0 bases short and J 9 bases short, with 15 bases between.

The chain combines TRBV6-5 with TRBJ2-7, with a possible D match to TRBD2 (5 bases). The TCR sequence derives from a man between 25 and 39 years old with Graves' hyperthyroidism that later progressed to Graves' ophthalmopathy. The sequencing sample was made of blood. Written as DNA, the CDR3 is TGTGCCAGCAGTTACTCGCTCTCCTCAGAGGGGCAGTACTTC. It encodes CASSYSLSSEGQYF.